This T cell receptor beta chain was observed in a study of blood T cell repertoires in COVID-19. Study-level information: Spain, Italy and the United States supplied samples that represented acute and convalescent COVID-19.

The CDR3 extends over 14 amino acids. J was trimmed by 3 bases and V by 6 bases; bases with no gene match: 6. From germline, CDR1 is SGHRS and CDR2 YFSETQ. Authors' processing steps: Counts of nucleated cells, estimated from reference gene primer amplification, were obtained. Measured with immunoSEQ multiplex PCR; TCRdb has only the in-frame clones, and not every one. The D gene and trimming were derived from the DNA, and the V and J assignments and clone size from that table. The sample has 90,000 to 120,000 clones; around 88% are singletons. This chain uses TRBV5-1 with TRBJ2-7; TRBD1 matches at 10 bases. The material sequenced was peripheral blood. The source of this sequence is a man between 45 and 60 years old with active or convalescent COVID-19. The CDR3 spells CASTWGQGSYEQYF. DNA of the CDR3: TGCGCCAGCACCTGGGGACAGGGGAGCTACGAGCAGTACTTC.